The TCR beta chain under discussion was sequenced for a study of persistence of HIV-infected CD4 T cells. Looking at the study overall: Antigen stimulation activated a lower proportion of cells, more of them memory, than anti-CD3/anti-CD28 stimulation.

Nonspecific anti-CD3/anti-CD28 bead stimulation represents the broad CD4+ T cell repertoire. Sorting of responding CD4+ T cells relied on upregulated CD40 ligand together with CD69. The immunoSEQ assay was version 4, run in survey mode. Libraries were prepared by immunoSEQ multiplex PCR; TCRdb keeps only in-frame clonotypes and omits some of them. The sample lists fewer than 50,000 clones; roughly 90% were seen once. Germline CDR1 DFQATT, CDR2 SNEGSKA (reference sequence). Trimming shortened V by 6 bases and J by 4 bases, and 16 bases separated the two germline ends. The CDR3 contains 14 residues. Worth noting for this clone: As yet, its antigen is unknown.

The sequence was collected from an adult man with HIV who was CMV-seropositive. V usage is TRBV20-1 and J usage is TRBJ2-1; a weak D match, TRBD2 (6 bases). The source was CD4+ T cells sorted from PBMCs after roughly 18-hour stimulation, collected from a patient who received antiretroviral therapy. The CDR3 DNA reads TGCAGTGCGAGTCTAGCGACGGGTTACAATGAGCAGTTCTTC. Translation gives CSASLATGYNEQFF.